Shown below are 22 T cell receptor beta chains from a single sample sequenced in a study of human T cells and chemical hapten exposure. The sample's time point: patch test 1, 2 weeks after DPC sensitization. Treatment defined: therapeutic diphenylcyclopropenone sensitization with weekly scalp DPC. TCRdb called the RACE reads again in MiXCR, with one record for every CDR3 protein. The repertoire holds some 81,000 distinct CDR3 sequences, approximately 8% seen once, with under 2% in the top ten. Sequenced here: whole blood, sampled in connection with sensitization to the hapten diphenylcyclopropenone (DPC). The receptors here all came from a woman in her twenties or thirties with alopecia areata. Some clones in this sample may be carry-over from other donors' samples.

This clonotype has ten or more counts. V gene TRBV20-1 combines with J gene TRBJ1-5; 8 bases fit TRBD1. Trimming took 0 bases from V and 2 from J; bases not matched to a gene: 12. The V gene's germline CDR1 is DFQATT and CDR2 SNEGSKA (reference sequence). CDR3 size: 18 residues. The CDR3: CSARDRYRGYVGNQPQHF. CDR3 DNA: TGCAGTGCTAGAGATCGATACAGGGGGTATGTCGGCAATCAGCCCCAGCATTTT.

This clonotype was observed a few times. The V call is TRBV7-3, the J call TRBJ2-1; the match to TRBD2 covers 7 bases. CDR1 and CDR2 from the germline V gene are SGHTA and FQGTGA. Unmatched junction bases numbered 15, after V lost 7 bases and J lost 6 bases. The CDR3 is made up of 16 amino acids. The CDR3 protein is CASNPGGSSVGNEQFF. CDR3 DNA: TGTGCCAGCAACCCCGGGGGGTCTAGCGTGGGCAATGAGCAGTTCTTC.

The chain recombines TRBV18 with TRBJ2-5; 7 bases are shared with TRBD1. Trimming cost V 3 bases and J 1 base; bases outside gene matches: 5. Germline-derived CDR1 and CDR2 are KGHSH and LQKENI. The CDR3 is made up of 15 amino acids. CDR3 amino acids: CASSPPGQSQETQYF. CDR3 coding DNA: TGTGCCAGCTCACCCCCGGGACAGAGCCAAGAGACCCAGTACTTC.

This clonotype was recorded a few times. The rearrangement links TRBV2 to TRBJ1-1; D call uncertain. CDR1 and CDR2 from the germline V gene are SNHLY and FYNNEI. V was trimmed by 7 bases and J by 3 bases, leaving 12 bases between them. There are 13 residues in the CDR3. In DNA form, the CDR3 reads TGTGCCAGCAAACAGTTACTACACACTGAAGCTTTCTTT. It specifies CASKQLLHTEAFF. Together with reference TRBV2 and TRBJ1-1, the CDR3 gives the full variable domain: EPEVTQTPSHQVTQMGQEVILRCVPISNHLYFYWYRQILGQKVEFLVSFYNNEISEKSEIFDDQFSVERPDGSNFTLKIRSTKLEDSAMYFCASKQLLHTEAFFGQGTRLTVV.

As for this clonotype: This may be a read error, as it is one base from a much larger clone. The J gene is TRBJ1-2, the V gene TRBV6-6, with a tentative D call TRBD1 (5 bases). Germline-derived CDR1 and CDR2 are MNHNY and SVGAGI (reference sequence). The CDR3 contains 13 residues. Written as DNA, the CDR3 is TGTGCCGGCAGGGCGACAGAGCCCTATGGCTACACCTTC. Encoded protein: CAGRATEPYGYTF.

This clonotype has just a few counts. The chain carries TRBV6-6 and TRBJ2-1; D unresolved. V lost 7 bases and J 4 bases, leaving 11 bases between the germline ends. CDR3 size: 13 residues. Germline CDR1 and CDR2: MNHNY and SVGAGI (reference sequence). DNA of the CDR3: TGTGCCAGCACCCAAGCTCAGTACAATGAGCAGTTCTTC. Encoded protein: CASTQAQYNEQFF.

As for this clonotype: A read error may produce the germline difference seen at one junction end. The rearrangement joins TRBV3-1 to TRBJ1-5; D uncertain. CDR3 length equals 13 residues. Germline V lookup: CDR1 LGHDT, CDR2 YNNKEL (reference sequence). CDR3 loop: CVSSQEGGQPQHF. Written as DNA, the CDR3 is TGTGTCAGCAGCCAAGAAGGCGGCCAGCCCCAGCATTTT.

This clonotype came up many times. The chain couples TRBV4-1 to TRBJ2-3; D remains unclear. The CDR3 extends over 16 amino acids. The V end was cut by 0 bases, the J end by 0 bases, with 10 bases between. The germline CDR1 and CDR2 sequences are MGHRA and YSYEKL. The CDR3: CASSQDWGSSTDTQYF. The DNA of the CDR3 is TGCGCCAGCAGCCAAGACTGGGGATCTAGCACAGATACGCAGTATTTT.

In this sample, this clonotype turned up many times. The chain joins TRBV6-5 to TRBJ1-1; no definite D call. Deletions cut 2 bases from V and 5 bases from J, with 12 bases between. The CDR3 runs 14 residues. Germline V gene data show CDR1 as MNHEY and CDR2 as SVGAGI. The DNA of the CDR3 is TGTGCCAGCAGTTACCGGAGATCCGGAACTGAAGCTTTCTTT. Protein sequence: CASSYRRSGTEAFF.

This clonotype was recorded at least ten times. This sequence joins TRBV5-1 and TRBJ1-4; D uncertain. This CDR3 region has 15 residues. Germline V gene sequence: CDR1 SGHRS, CDR2 YFSETQ. V lost 2 bases, J lost 2 bases, and 10 bases lay in between. CDR3 DNA sequence: TGCGCCAGCAGCTTCTTCCTCAGTACTAATGAAAAACTGTTTTTT. Its translation is CASSFFLSTNEKLFF. The whole variable domain, filled in from reference TRBV5-1 and TRBJ1-4, reads KAGVTQTPRYLIKTRGQQVTLSCSPISGHRSVSWYQQTPGQGLQFLFEYFSETQRNKGNFPGRFSGRQFSNSRSEMNVSTLELGDSALYLCASSFFLSTNEKLFFGSGTQLSVL.

As concerns this clonotype: Possible read error: a much larger clone is one base away. This chain connects TRBV6-6 to TRBJ2-1; 9 bases are shared with TRBD2. With V trimmed by 1 base and J by 4 bases, 5 bases remained unmatched. Germline V CDR1 and CDR2: MNHNY, SVGAGI (reference sequence). The CDR3 sequence is 16 residues long. In DNA form, the CDR3 reads TGTGCCAGCAGTTACTTTGGCGGGGGGGCTTACAATGAGCAGTTCTTC. Translation: CASSYFGGGAYNEQFF.

This clonotype occurred many times. The genes are TRBV29-1 and TRBJ2-7; D is ambiguous. This CDR3 region has 11 residues. Trimming pared 8 bases from V and 4 bases from J, leaving 12 bases between. Per the germline V gene, CDR1 is SQVTM and CDR2 is ANQGSEA. The CDR3 sequence: CSPVDGYEQYF. The DNA for the CDR3 is TGCAGCCCCGTGGACGGGTACGAGCAGTACTTC.

This clonotype occurred many times. The chain combines TRBV20-1 with TRBJ2-1, with 7 bases identical to TRBD1. The germline V gene encodes CDR1 DFQATT and CDR2 SNEGSKA (reference sequence). The CDR3 totals 14 residues. V shed 5 bases, J shed 0 bases, and the junction held 4 bases outside the gene matches. CDR3 sequence reads: CSAYGQASYNEQFF. In nucleotides, the CDR3 is TGCAGTGCTTATGGACAGGCCTCCTACAATGAGCAGTTCTTC.

This clonotype was seen only a few times. CDR3 loop: CASSPIRSTEAFF. CDR3 DNA sequence: TGTGCCAGCAGTCCAATCCGGAGCACTGAAGCTTTCTTT. The gene calls are TRBV27 and TRBJ1-1; no clear D gene. V lost 5 bases, J lost 4 bases, and 11 bases lay in between. From germline, CDR1 is MNHEY and CDR2 SMNVEV (reference sequence). The CDR3 has 13 amino acids.

This clonotype was detected ten times or more. V and J are TRBV10-3 and TRBJ2-2; the match to TRBD1 covers 11 bases. Germline V CDR1 and CDR2: ENHRY, SYGVKD. The CDR3 runs to 17 residues. V shed 10 bases and J 2 bases; nucleotides not matched to a gene: 12. The CDR3 bases are TGTGCCAGCTCTCCTGGACAGGGGGCCAACAACACCGGGGAGCTGTTTTTT. Translating it yields CASSPGQGANNTGELFF.

This clonotype was counted only a few times. The chain joins TRBV6-5 to TRBJ1-6; maybe TRBD1 (5 bases). The germline V gene encodes CDR1 MNHEY and CDR2 SVGAGI. The V end lost 0 bases, the J end lost 7 bases, and 10 bases lay between the germline ends. The CDR3 has 15 amino acids. This CDR3 is CASSYSGVRNSPLHF. CDR3 nucleotides: TGTGCCAGCAGTTACTCGGGGGTTCGGAATTCACCCCTCCACTTT.

This clonotype occurred many times. The rearrangement links TRBV20-1 to TRBJ2-7; 11 nucleotides agree with TRBD2. The germline gives CDR1 DFQATT, CDR2 SNEGSKA (reference sequence). The CDR3 loop spans 15 amino acids. The V segment lost 3 bases and the J segment 5 bases; nucleotides outside the gene matches: 9. CDR3 amino acids: CSASRSSGGPDEQYF. CDR3 DNA: TGCAGTGCTAGTCGCTCTAGCGGGGGGCCCGACGAGCAGTACTTC.

The chain joins TRBV3-1 to TRBJ1-2; D perhaps matches TRBD1 (6 bases). The length of the CDR3 is 14 residues. Trimming pared 2 bases from V and 5 bases from J, leaving 12 bases between. The V gene's germline CDR1 is LGHDT and CDR2 YNNKEL (reference sequence). The CDR3 region has the DNA TGTGCCAGCAGCCAACCGGGACAAGATTATGGCTACACCTTC. Encoded protein: CASSQPGQDYGYTF.

The table lists this clonotype with many counts. The chain uses TRBV5-1 and TRBJ2-3, with D unclear. The V end was cut by 1 base, the J end by 1 base, with 10 bases between. This CDR3 is built from 15 residues. The germline gives CDR1 SGHRS, CDR2 YFSETQ. The chain's CDR3 is CASSLMDPGTDTQYF. The CDR3 nucleotides read TGCGCCAGCAGCTTGATGGACCCGGGCACAGATACGCAGTATTTT.

This clonotype was picked up a small number of times. The chain links TRBV10-1 to TRBJ1-2; D gene uncertain. CDR1 WNHNN and CDR2 SYGVQD come from the germline V gene (reference sequence). CDR3 length: 10 amino acids. Deletions cut 7 bases from V and 8 bases from J, with 8 bases between. The CDR3 protein is CASTESGYTF. CDR3 in DNA: TGCGCCAGCACCGAAAGCGGCTACACCTTC.

V usage is TRBV30 and J usage is TRBJ1-1; a possible D gene is TRBD1 (5 bases). The germline V gene has CDR1 GTSNPN and CDR2 SVGIG (reference sequence). V shed 3 bases and J shed 2 bases, with 10 bases lying between them. CDR3 length: 13 amino acids. The CDR3 DNA sequence: TGTGCCTGGAGCGGACGGACAAACACTGAAGCTTTCTTT. Encoded protein: CAWSGRTNTEAFF.

The chain uses TRBV20-1 and TRBJ1-5, with 8 positions matching TRBD1. J lost 7 bases, V lost 4 bases, and 3 bases had no gene match. This CDR3 region has 12 residues. Germline V gene data show CDR1 as DFQATT and CDR2 as SNEGSKA (reference sequence). CDR3 protein: CSATQGDQPQHF. As DNA, the CDR3 is TGCAGTGCTACACAGGGGGACCAGCCCCAGCATTTT.